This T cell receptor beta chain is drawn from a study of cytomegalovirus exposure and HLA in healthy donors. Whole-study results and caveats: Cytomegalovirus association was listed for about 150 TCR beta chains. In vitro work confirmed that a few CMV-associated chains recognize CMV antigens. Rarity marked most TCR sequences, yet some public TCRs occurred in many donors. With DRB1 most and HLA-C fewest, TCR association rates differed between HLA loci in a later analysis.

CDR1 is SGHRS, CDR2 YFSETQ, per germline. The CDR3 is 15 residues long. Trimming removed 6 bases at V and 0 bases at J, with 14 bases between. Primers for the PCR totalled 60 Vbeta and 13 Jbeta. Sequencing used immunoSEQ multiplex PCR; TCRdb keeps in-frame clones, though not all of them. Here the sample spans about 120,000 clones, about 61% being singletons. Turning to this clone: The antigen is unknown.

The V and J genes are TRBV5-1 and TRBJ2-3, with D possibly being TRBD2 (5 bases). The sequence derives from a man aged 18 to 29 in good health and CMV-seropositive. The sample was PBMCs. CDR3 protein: CASTLIRGSTDTQYF. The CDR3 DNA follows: TGCGCCAGCACCCTAATCCGGGGTAGCACAGATACGCAGTATTTT.